Presented here are 25 T cell receptor beta chains from one specimen sequenced in a study of siplizumab effects on memory and regulatory T cells. TCRdb's copy holds only in-frame clones and misses some; the assay was immunoSEQ multiplex PCR. Of 50,000 to 55,000 clones detected, 93% appear once; the ten largest clones hold about a sixth. Sequenced: CD8+ T cells sorted from blood. The receptors shown here come from a human donor in good health.

The genes are TRBV27 and TRBJ2-3; 12 bases fit TRBD2. The CDR3 runs to 17 residues. Germline assignment: CDR1 MNHEY and CDR2 SMNVEV (reference sequence). V dropped 5 bases and J dropped 6; count of bases not matched to a gene: 12. The CDR3 bases are TGTGCCAGCAGTCGCACGCGACTAGCGGGAGCAAGTGATACGCAGTATTTT. It is translated as CASSRTRLAGASDTQYF.

The chain employs TRBV13 and TRBJ2-7; D is undetermined. CDR1 PRHDT and CDR2 FYEKMQ come from the germline V gene (reference sequence). With 2 bases removed from V and 2 bases from J, the gap between germline ends came to 7 bases. This CDR3 is built from 13 residues. CDR3 coding DNA: TGTGCCAGCAGCTTAACGGGTACCTACGAGCAGTACTTC. It is translated as CASSLTGTYEQYF.

CDR3 in DNA: TGCAGTGCTAGAGATTCCCAGGGCGAGTACTTC. Translated, it gives CSARDSQGEYF. The V and J genes are TRBV20-1 and TRBJ2-7, with D possibly matching TRBD1 (5 bases). The CDR3 is 11 amino acids. The germline gives CDR1 DFQATT, CDR2 SNEGSKA (reference sequence). V was cut by 0 bases and J by 11 bases, with 11 bases left in between.

The chain carries TRBV19 and TRBJ2-3; tentatively, D is TRBD2 (6 bases). With 9 bases removed from V and 2 bases from J, the gap between germline ends came to 21 bases. The CDR3 totals 16 residues. Germline CDR1 and CDR2: LNHDA and SQIVND (reference sequence). The CDR3 DNA sequence: TGTGCCAGCAGCAGCGGGCTTAGGACGTTCACAGATACGCAGTATTTT. Encoded protein: CASSSGLRTFTDTQYF. Complete variable domain (other parts from reference TRBV19 and TRBJ2-3): DGGITQSPKYLFRKEGQNVTLSCEQNLNHDAMYWYRQDPGQGLRLIYYSQIVNDFQKGDIAEGYSVSREKKESFPLTVTSAQKNPTAFYLCASSSGLRTFTDTQYFGPGTRLTVL.

The chain joins TRBV14 to TRBJ1-1, with D maybe TRBD1 (5 bases). CDR1 and CDR2 (germline): SGHDN, FVKESK. The CDR3 consists of 14 residues. Deletions cut 4 bases from V and 3 bases from J, with 12 bases between. CDR3 amino acids: CASSPSLTDTEAFF. As DNA, the CDR3 is TGTGCCAGCAGCCCTAGCCTGACAGACACTGAAGCTTTCTTT.

The V and J genes are TRBV4-2 and TRBJ2-1, with 12 bases identical to TRBD2. Germline trimming cut 1 base from V and 6 bases from J; bases unmatched to any gene: 7. CDR1 is LGHNA, CDR2 YNFKEQ, per germline. The CDR3 length is 17 residues. The CDR3 bases are TGTGCCAGCAGCCAAGCATACCTAGCGGGAGGGCCCAATGAGCAGTTCTTC. It is translated as CASSQAYLAGGPNEQFF.

V gene TRBV6-5 combines with J gene TRBJ1-2; D unclear. V lost 0 bases and J 6 bases, leaving 11 bases between the germline ends. Germline V gene lookup returns CDR1 MNHEY and CDR2 SVGAGI. This CDR3 is 14 amino acids long. The chain's CDR3 is CASSYSPGPNGYTF. CDR3 nucleotide sequence: TGTGCCAGCAGTTACTCTCCCGGCCCGAATGGCTACACCTTC.

In DNA, the CDR3 is TGTGCCAGCAGCCTGTCGGGGGGGCACTACGAGCAGTACTTC. Its protein product is CASSLSGGHYEQYF. The rearrangement uses TRBV11-2 and TRBJ2-7; 8 bases match TRBD2. The CDR3 totals 14 residues. The germline V gene has CDR1 SGHAT and CDR2 FQNNGV. V shed 5 bases, J shed 3 bases, and the junction held 6 bases outside the gene matches.

For this clone: The sample holds other DNA sequences that translate to the same CDR3. The chain is built from TRBV9 and TRBJ2-5; 8 nucleotides agree with TRBD2. This CDR3 comprises 14 residues. J gave up 2 bases and V 0 bases, and 0 bases lay outside the gene matches. The germline V gene has CDR1 SGDLS and CDR2 YYNGEE. CDR3 in amino acids: CASSVGGRQETQYF. The DNA of the CDR3 is TGTGCCAGCAGCGTAGGCGGGAGGCAAGAGACCCAGTACTTC.

This chain joins TRBV7-9 and TRBJ1-1; a weak D match, TRBD1 (6 bases). Trimming cost V 5 bases and J 7 bases, with 23 bases left between them. The length of the CDR3 is 16 residues. CDR1 and CDR2 (germline): SEHNR, FQNEAQ (reference sequence). This CDR3 is CASSDMGARNKFEAFF. The CDR3 DNA reads TGTGCCAGCAGCGATATGGGGGCGAGGAACAAGTTTGAAGCTTTCTTT.

About this clone: Other DNA sequences within the sample encode an identical CDR3. V is TRBV6-4 and J is TRBJ2-3, with 8 bases that match TRBD1. J lost 6 bases, V lost 6 bases, and 11 bases had no gene match. The CDR3 loop spans 15 amino acids. The germline gives CDR1 MRHNA, CDR2 SNTAGT. The CDR3 is CASSEDRVDDDTQYF. The CDR3 DNA reads TGTGCCAGCAGCGAGGACAGGGTTGACGATGATACGCAGTATTTT.

This chain joins TRBV4-1 and TRBJ2-3; 8 bases are a match to TRBD1. V shed 4 bases, J shed 7 bases, and the junction held 16 bases outside the gene matches. Germline loops: CDR1 MGHRA, CDR2 YSYEKL. CDR3 length equals 17 residues. CDR3 sequence (DNA): TGCGCCAGCAGCCCTCAGGGTGGGGGACAGGTTTTATATACGCAGTATTTT. Translated, it gives CASSPQGGGQVLYTQYF.

This clone was detected only once. V gene TRBV7-9 combines with J gene TRBJ2-3; 8 bases are a match to TRBD2. CDR1 is SEHNR, CDR2 FQNEAQ, per germline (reference sequence). This CDR3 contains 15 residues. Trimming removed 5 bases from V and 6 bases from J; junction bases left unmatched: 10. CDR3 in DNA: TGTGCCAGCAGCCCCCGGGAGGGAGGGACGGATACGCAGTATTTT. Protein sequence: CASSPREGGTDTQYF.

The chain combines TRBV2 with TRBJ1-2; a weak D match, TRBD1 (5 bases). Trimming cost V 6 bases and J 4 bases, with 6 bases left between them. The CDR3 is 11 residues long. Germline-derived CDR1 and CDR2 are SNHLY and FYNNEI. CDR3 DNA sequence: TGTGCCAGCAGGACAGTCTATGGCTACACCTTC. This sequence encodes CASRTVYGYTF.

This clone was seen just once. The V call is TRBV12-5, the J call TRBJ1-5; no clear D gene. Germline-derived CDR1 and CDR2 are LGHNT and FRNRAP. The length of the CDR3 is 11 residues. Trimming shortened V by 1 base and J by 14 bases, and 9 bases separated the two germline ends. CDR3 loop: CASGLGRPEHF. CDR3 coding DNA: TGTGCTAGTGGTTTGGGCCGACCGGAGCATTTT.

This CDR3 reads CASSPEPTGAYGYTF. CDR3 nucleotides: TGTGCCAGCAGTCCCGAGCCGACAGGGGCTTACGGCTACACCTTC. The chain carries TRBV28 and TRBJ1-2, with 8 positions matching TRBD1. This CDR3 has 15 amino acids. The V and J ends lost 5 bases and 8 bases, in that order; junction bases with no gene match: 13. Germline V CDR1 and CDR2: MDHEN, SYDVKM.

Points on this clone: One end of the junction is discordant with germline, which a read error may explain. The chain recombines TRBV7-8 with TRBJ2-7; D perhaps matches TRBD2 (6 bases). The CDR3 is 16 residues long. In germline, CDR1 is SGHVS, CDR2 FQNEAQ. The CDR3 DNA is TGTGCCAGCAGCTTAATTTCCGGACTACTGTTCTACGGGCAGTACTTC. Its translation: CASSLISGLLFYGQYF.

The rearrangement links TRBV27 to TRBJ2-2, with 7 positions matching TRBD2. The CDR3 has 16 residues. Germline trimming cut 2 bases from V and 0 bases from J; bases unmatched to any gene: 3. Per the germline V gene, CDR1 is MNHEY and CDR2 is SMNVEV (reference sequence). CDR3: CASSLIAGANTGELFF. The CDR3, as DNA: TGTGCCAGCAGTTTAATTGCGGGAGCGAACACCGGGGAGCTGTTTTTT.

The chain uses TRBV4-1 and TRBJ2-5, with 7 bases that match TRBD2. Losses at the gene ends were 1 base for V and 2 bases for J; bases not matched to a gene: 4. Germline CDR1 MGHRA, CDR2 YSYEKL. This CDR3 has 15 amino acids. DNA of the CDR3: TGCGCCAGCAGCCAAGCGGGGCGGGGGCAAGAGACCCAGTACTTC. Its protein is CASSQAGRGQETQYF.

This CDR3 reads CASSLNSGYEQYF. The CDR3 bases are TGTGCCAGCAGCTTAAATAGCGGCTACGAGCAGTACTTC. The gene calls are TRBV7-3 and TRBJ2-7; TRBD2 might be the D (6 bases). There are 13 residues in the CDR3. Germline loops: CDR1 SGHTA, CDR2 FQGTGA. Trimming removed 1 base from V and 3 bases from J, with 7 bases in between.

This chain uses TRBV10-3 with TRBJ2-3; 7 bases are a match to TRBD1. The CDR3 is 14 amino acids. Germline CDR1 ENHRY, CDR2 SYGVKD. J gave up 3 bases and V 2 bases, and 2 bases lay outside the gene matches. CDR3 region: CAISERGQTDTQYF. For the CDR3, the DNA is TGTGCCATCAGTGAGAGGGGGCAAACAGATACGCAGTATTTT.

The rearrangement links TRBV29-1 to TRBJ2-7; D unclear. The CDR3 extends over 13 amino acids. V dropped 1 base and J dropped 5 bases, with 12 bases sitting between them. Germline V gene data show CDR1 as SQVTM and CDR2 as ANQGSEA. The CDR3 spells CSVEVLGSNEQYF. The DNA for the CDR3 is TGCAGCGTTGAAGTATTGGGGTCCAACGAGCAGTACTTC.

V usage is TRBV28 and J usage is TRBJ2-3; D unclear. Germline-derived CDR1 and CDR2 are MDHEN and SYDVKM. Trimming stripped 6 bases from V and 1 base from J, with 5 bases between. There are 12 residues in the CDR3. CDR3 coding DNA: TGTGCCAGCAGGATCGGCACAGATACGCAGTATTTT. It specifies CASRIGTDTQYF.

V and J are TRBV25-1 and TRBJ1-5, with a possible D match to TRBD1 (6 bases). V was clipped by 8 bases and J by 0 bases, with 14 bases between them. Germline-derived CDR1 and CDR2 are MGHDK and SYGVNS. The CDR3 totals 15 residues. For the CDR3, the DNA is TGTGCCAGCTCTAGTAACAGGGTTAGCAATCAGCCCCAGCATTTT. Protein: CASSSNRVSNQPQHF. The complete variable domain, with remaining parts taken from reference TRBV25-1 and TRBJ1-5, reads EADIYQTPRYLVIGTGKKITLECSQTMGHDKMYWYQQDPGMELHLIHYSYGVNSTEKGDLSSESTVSRIRTEHFPLTLESARPSHTSQYLCASSSNRVSNQPQHFGDGTRLSIL.

V is TRBV7-9 and J is TRBJ1-1; D call uncertain. CDR1 SEHNR and CDR2 FQNEAQ come from the germline V gene (reference sequence). This CDR3 has 15 amino acids. The V gene lost 1 base and the J gene lost 5 bases, with 14 bases spanning the gap. CDR3 nucleotides: TGTGCCAGCAGCTTAGGCTTGGGTCGTAGGACTGAAGCTTTCTTT. This gives the protein CASSLGLGRRTEAFF.